This TCR beta chain originates from a study of blood T cells in healthy people across ages (dated by TCRdb to the mid-2010s). At the level of the whole study: In model experiments, roughly one uniquely barcoded TCR beta cDNA molecule per two T cells was captured by template switching. The study measured age-related changes in TCR beta repertoire diversity using deep sequencing normalized with unique cDNA molecular identifiers. The donors were divided into four age groups: young (average around 17 years), middle-aged (over 35), aged (62) and long-lived (roughly 88). Two additional independent replicas of 1 million unique cDNA reads from the same blood draw were analyzed for two donors (one aged 18 to 30 and one aged 80 or older). Here is what the overall study found, with its caveats: Estimates of total diversity based on one million sequenced T cells were considered lower bounds and underestimates. Compared with the aged group, the long-lived group had more naive CD4+ T cells, fewer expanded clones and increased TCR diversity, a pattern suggesting age selection. Donor CMV infection status was unknown, potentially confounding age-related changes in expanded clonotypes. Conclusive comparison of naive and antigen-experienced compartments was prevented by the profiling of bulk unsorted PBMCs. Observed TCR beta diversity per million T cells fell roughly linearly with age, and a significant reduction was already apparent by age around 40. There was a strong correlation between observed TCR beta diversity and the percentage of naive T cells measured by flow cytometry.

In regard to this clonotype: There is no known antigen for this receptor. No much larger clone is present one base from it, and per-base qualities are unavailable.

The library came from 5' RACE. Data came from an Illumina HiSeq 2500. The second PCR ran for roughly 7 to 11 cycles and used a J-beta primer mix along with a sample-barcoded 5' primer. A unique molecular identifier was introduced onto each TCR beta cDNA molecule by a template-switch 5' adaptor carrying 12 random nucleotides. At least 2.5 million CDR3-containing paired-end reads were obtained from each sample. The Mint cDNA synthesis kit, primed by a TRBC-specific oligonucleotide, was used to synthesize first-strand cDNA from all RNA. After uracil-DNA glycosylase treatment, a first 18-cycle PCR used universal primers M1SS and BC2_uni_R on all cDNA. The study's processing was this. For normalization, 1 million high-quality reads, each with a distinct molecular identifier, were randomly selected from each sample. Instead of being binned into consensus sequences, reads that shared molecular identifiers were thrown out. MiTCR, with a Q25 quality threshold and the strictest error-elimination algorithm, was used for CDR3 identification, clonotype clustering and error correction. Lower-bound total TCR beta diversity was estimated with a nonparametric unseen species model using Euler transformation. TCRdb trimmed public reads at Q25 via fastp, called clones via MiXCR and kept in-frame beta chains. Here each entry gathers all rows of one CDR3 protein and keeps the most common genes and DNA. The authors' filters were not applied to this entry. Here the sample has 550,000 to 650,000 distinct CDR3 sequences; about 29% occur a single time. The ten top clones hold 3% to 4% of the sample.

The donors were 40 or so Caucasian individuals from Russia, aged roughly 6 to 100 years, who were systemically healthy. Each donor gave around 9.9 milliliters of peripheral blood, collected into EDTA-treated Vacutainer tubes. PBMCs were isolated by Ficoll-Paque density-gradient centrifugation, with at least 6 million obtained per sample. Trizol reagent was used to extract total RNA from PBMCs, with at least 5 micrograms per sample. Naive CD45RAhigh/CD27high T cell percentages were measured by flow cytometry on a PBMC aliquot from every donor. The cysteine opens and the phenylalanine closes a CDR3 of 15 amino acids. Only the CDR3 DNA stays, 45 bases, in frame from base 1. According to the germline V gene, CDR1 reads MNHNS and CDR2 reads SASEGT. The junction carries 13 bases between V and J, which are trimmed by 1 base and 4 bases respectively. These data also formed part of another study, on T cells of mothers and their children. The second paper states: Nine systemically healthy Caucasian individuals served as donors, namely three mothers together with their six children. cDNA synthesis consumed the entire amount of extracted RNA, loaded at about 1.6 ug RNA in each 15 ul reaction. In the second PCR, the M1S primer added sample barcodes and 2-4 random nucleotides. Each mother yielded over 9 million TCR beta CDR3 reads and each child about 3 million reads. In both related and unrelated pairs, thymic selection shapes the output of TCR recombination in a similar way, with inherited differences having only a minor effect. Normalized repertoire overlap was always slightly but never significantly higher in related than unrelated mother-child pairs. No persistent microchimeric T cell clones were detected, at a sensitivity of roughly 93 clones per million clonotypes. In the study, deep NGS was used to compare the TCR beta repertoires of mothers and children, and features distinguishing related mother-child pairs from unrelated individuals were sought. The mean age was roughly 40 +/- 4 years for the mothers and about 12 +/- 4 years for the children. After adapter ligation with NEBNext reagents, the libraries were sequenced on Illumina HiSeq 2000 with 100+100 nt paired-end reads. To prevent cross-contamination, the mother and child libraries were prepared a month apart and were sequenced in separate runs. Between about 500,000 and 2,100,000 distinct TCR beta clonotypes were identified per donor. Naive TCR beta clonotypes were estimated from low-frequency clonotypes matched to each donor's FACS-determined naive share, without sorting.

The receptor comes from a boy between 2 and 10 years old in good health. The chain links TRBV6-1 with TRBJ1-2; TRBD1 could be the D gene, as 5 bases match. The sequencing input was blood. The CDR3 sequence is CASSEGGTASYGYTF. The sequenced DNA: TGTGCCAGCAGTGAAGGGGGGACGGCCTCCTATGGCTACACCTTC.